The 27 T cell receptor beta chains below all came from one sample that was sequenced in a study of tissue T cells after allogeneic stem cell transplantation. The protocol was immunoSEQ multiplex PCR, while the TCRdb copy is restricted to in-frame clones and leaves out a portion. The sample lists about 230 clones; about 53% were seen once. The source material was heart tissue, sampled at autopsy. These receptors originate from a female patient between 35 and 69 years old with steroid-refractory graft-versus-host disease after an allogeneic stem cell transplant. The graft donor may be the source of some T cells.

This clone is large. The rearrangement links TRBV10-3 to TRBJ1-1; weak D call: TRBD1 (5 bases). The CDR3 is 12 amino acids. CDR1 is ENHRY and CDR2 is SYGVKD in the germline V gene. V was pared by 6 bases and J by 6 bases, with 11 bases between. The CDR3 loop is CAISGGLSEAFF. DNA for the CDR3: TGTGCCATCAGCGGGGGTTTATCTGAAGCTTTCTTT.

The chain is built from TRBV9 and TRBJ2-2, with unresolved D. The CDR3 runs 13 residues. The V end was cut by 0 bases, the J end by 4 bases, with 4 bases between. Germline V gene data show CDR1 as SGDLS and CDR2 as YYNGEE. Written as DNA, the CDR3 is TGTGCCAGCAGCGTAGGCCCCACCGGGGAGCTGTTTTTT. Protein product: CASSVGPTGELFF.

This clone occurred once. This chain joins TRBV5-6 and TRBJ1-2; D possibly corresponds to TRBD1 (5 bases). Germline loops: CDR1 SGHDT, CDR2 YYEEEE. Trimming took off 4 bases at V and 7 bases at J, with 14 bases between the two ends. This CDR3 region has 13 residues. CDR3 loop: CASSLGPLRGYTF. Written as DNA, the CDR3 is TGTGCCAGCAGCCTGGGACCGCTTCGTGGCTACACCTTC. Complete variable domain (other parts from reference TRBV5-6 and TRBJ1-2): DAGVTQSPTHLIKTRGQQVTLRCSPKSGHDTVSWYQQALGQGPQFIFQYYEEEERQRGNFPDRFSGHQFPNYSSELNVNALLLGDSALYLCASSLGPLRGYTFGSGTRLTVV.

The chain links TRBV10-3 to TRBJ2-1; 8 bases are a match to TRBD2. The CDR3 is 14 amino acids. V trimming: 4 bases; J trimming: 3 bases; junction bases outside the gene matches: 2. Germline loops: CDR1 ENHRY, CDR2 SYGVKD. CDR3 amino acids: CAISGRGVYNEQFF. The DNA of the CDR3 is TGTGCCATCAGTGGGCGGGGGGTCTACAATGAGCAGTTCTTC.

The chain uses TRBV28 and TRBJ1-1; D is possibly TRBD1 (5 bases). Trimming pared 6 bases from V and 7 bases from J, leaving 18 bases between. The CDR3 is made up of 14 amino acids. In germline, CDR1 is MDHEN, CDR2 SYDVKM. The CDR3 here is CASSTKLRGGEAFF. The CDR3 DNA follows: TGTGCCAGCAGCACGAAACTAAGGGGCGGTGAAGCTTTCTTT.

The V call is TRBV19, the J call TRBJ2-7, with 10 positions matching TRBD2. The CDR3 consists of 15 residues. V shed 5 bases and J 6 bases; nucleotides not matched to a gene: 10. Germline-derived CDR1 and CDR2 are LNHDA and SQIVND (reference sequence). The CDR3 sequence: CASSPGLAALSEQYF. The CDR3 DNA sequence: TGTGCCAGTAGTCCAGGACTAGCGGCCCTCTCCGAGCAGTACTTC.

This clone was seen just once. The chain couples TRBV6-2 or TRBV6-3 to TRBJ1-1; D remains ambiguous. The germline CDR1 and CDR2 sequences are MNHEY and SVGEGT. The CDR3 runs 19 residues. With 2 bases removed from V and 1 base from J, the gap between germline ends came to 23 bases. The DNA for the CDR3 is TGTGCCAGCAGTTACGAACGGGAACTTGATTGGGTGGGGAACACTGAAGCTTTCTTT. Translation: CASSYERELDWVGNTEAFF.

In its sample, this clone was seen once. The gene calls are TRBV7-9 and TRBJ1-1, with TRBD1 matching over 8 bases. Germline-derived CDR1 and CDR2 are SEHNR and FQNEAQ (reference sequence). This CDR3 spans 15 amino acids. V gave up 3 bases and J gave up 6 bases; unmatched junction bases: 9. The CDR3 region has the DNA TGTGCCAGCAGCTTCATCACAGGGGGGGTCGCTGAAGCTTTCTTT. It codes for CASSFITGGVAEAFF.

V usage is TRBV5-1 and J usage is TRBJ2-1, with 8 bases fitting TRBD2. Trimming took 4 bases from V and 6 from J; bases not matched to a gene: 9. Germline CDR1 is SGHRS and CDR2 is YFSETQ. The CDR3 runs 15 residues. The CDR3 nucleotides read TGCGCCAGCAGCCTTAAAGCGGGAGTTTCCAATGAGCAGTTCTTC. This encodes CASSLKAGVSNEQFF.

V is TRBV5-4 and J is TRBJ2-4; D is unclear. In germline, CDR1 is SGHNT, CDR2 YYREEE (reference sequence). CDR3 length: 13 amino acids. Trimming removed 1 base from V and 5 bases from J, with 7 bases in between. CDR3 protein: CASSLPAQNIQYF. In DNA form, the CDR3 reads TGTGCCAGCAGCTTGCCGGCCCAAAACATTCAGTACTTC.

The genes are TRBV5-1 and TRBJ1-1; 11 positions match TRBD1. There are 14 residues in the CDR3. With V trimmed by 4 bases and J by 4 bases, 3 bases remained unmatched. CDR1 is SGHRS and CDR2 is YFSETQ in the germline V gene. Here the CDR3 reads CASSGQGAGTEAFF. In DNA form, the CDR3 reads TGCGCCAGCAGCGGACAGGGGGCGGGCACTGAAGCTTTCTTT.

V and J are TRBV5-1 and TRBJ1-4; possible D gene TRBD1, 6 bases. V was trimmed by 4 bases and J by 4 bases, leaving 14 bases between them. This CDR3 has 15 amino acids. Per the germline V gene, CDR1 is SGHRS and CDR2 is YFSETQ. The CDR3 region has the DNA TGCGCCAGCAGCCCGGGAGGGGGAGGTAATGAAAAACTGTTTTTT. Protein product: CASSPGGGGNEKLFF.

This chain uses TRBV7-8 with TRBJ1-4; TRBD1 is a possible D gene (6 bases). V was shortened by 4 bases and J by 7 bases, with 16 bases between the two germline ends. This CDR3 spans 15 amino acids. Germline V gives CDR1 SGHVS, CDR2 FQNEAQ. CDR3 in DNA: TGTGCCAGCAGCTCCCCAACAGGGCGTAGTGAAAAACTGTTTTTT. Its translation is CASSSPTGRSEKLFF. Full variable domain (remainder filled in from reference TRBV7-8 and TRBJ1-4): GAGVSQSPRYKVAKRGQDVALRCDPISGHVSLFWYQQALGQGPEFLTYFQNEAQLDKSGLPSDRFFAERPEGSVSTLKIQRTQQEDSAVYLCASSSPTGRSEKLFFGSGTQLSVL.

V is TRBV6-5 and J is TRBJ1-5; TRBD1 is a possible D gene (5 bases). This CDR3 is built from 15 residues. Germline-derived CDR1 and CDR2 are MNHEY and SVGAGI. V was cut by 0 bases and J by 4 bases, with 10 bases left in between. The CDR3 region has the DNA TGTGCCAGCAGTTACTCCTCAGGGCTAAATCAGCCCCAGCATTTT. As protein: CASSYSSGLNQPQHF.

The chain recombines TRBV27 with TRBJ2-1; TRBD1 matches 9 bases. Trimming cost V 8 bases and J 4 bases; bases outside gene matches: 3. CDR3 length: 13 amino acids. Germline CDR1 MNHEY, CDR2 SMNVEV (reference sequence). CDR3: CASLDRGYNEQFF. Written as DNA, the CDR3 is TGTGCCAGCTTGGACAGGGGTTACAATGAGCAGTTCTTC.

This clone was counted between two and nine times. The chain uses TRBV5-1 and TRBJ2-7; 10 nucleotides align to TRBD1. This CDR3 is 19 amino acids long. The trim removed 0 bases at V and 3 bases at J, leaving 15 bases unmatched. CDR1 is SGHRS, CDR2 YFSETQ, per germline. CDR3 protein: CASSLGGRFRDRGNYEQYF. The CDR3, as DNA: TGCGCCAGCAGCTTGGGCGGGCGATTCCGGGACAGGGGAAACTACGAGCAGTACTTC.

This chain uses TRBV3-1 (or the pseudogene TRBV3-2) with TRBJ1-3; unclear D gene. Germline loops: CDR1 LGHDT, CDR2 YNNKEL (reference sequence). This CDR3 comprises 17 residues. Trimming shortened V by 5 bases and J by 5 bases, and 22 bases separated the two germline ends. As DNA, the CDR3 is TGTGCCAGCAGCTCGTCTGGTCCCATTTACACACGAAACACCATATATTTT. It translates to CASSSSGPIYTRNTIYF.

The J gene is TRBJ2-1, the V gene TRBV6-4; a weak D match, TRBD2 (6 bases). The CDR3 is 16 amino acids. The germline CDR1 and CDR2 sequences are MRHNA and SNTAGT. V shed 6 bases and J shed 2 bases, with 17 bases lying between them. The chain's CDR3 is CASSPGRRETYNEQFF. The CDR3 region has the DNA TGTGCCAGCAGCCCGGGGCGGCGGGAAACCTACAATGAGCAGTTCTTC.

Only a few counts were recorded for this clone. The chain combines TRBV5-4 with TRBJ1-2; TRBD1 agrees at 7 bases. Germline V gene data show CDR1 as SGHNT and CDR2 as YYREEE (reference sequence). The V and J ends lost 3 bases and 4 bases, in that order; junction bases with no gene match: 6. The CDR3 sequence is 14 residues long. The CDR3 DNA reads TGTGCCAGCAGCTGGGACAGCCTTGGCTATGGCTACACCTTC. Protein sequence: CASSWDSLGYGYTF.

This chain uses TRBV12-3 or TRBV12-4 with TRBJ1-5; D is uncertain. CDR3 length equals 13 residues. Deletions cut 2 bases from V and 6 bases from J, with 8 bases between. CDR3 bases: TGTGCCAGCAGTTTACAGGCCCGTCAGCCCCAGCATTTT. Translated: CASSLQARQPQHF.

This chain connects TRBV4-1 to TRBJ1-1; no clear D gene. CDR1 and CDR2 from the germline V gene are MGHRA and YSYEKL. V lost 0 bases to trimming and J lost 1 base, with 9 bases between them. CDR3 length equals 15 residues. CDR3 bases: TGCGCCAGCAGCCAAGATGGGGAGGGGAACACTGAAGCTTTCTTT. It is translated as CASSQDGEGNTEAFF.

In its sample, this clone is hyperexpanded. This chain connects TRBV19 to TRBJ2-1; 7 bases are a match to TRBD1. The V gene's germline CDR1 is LNHDA and CDR2 SQIVND (reference sequence). The CDR3 consists of 16 residues. V shed 5 bases, J shed 8 bases, and the junction held 15 bases outside the gene matches. The CDR3 here is CASSGRQGRHIDEQFF. Written as DNA, the CDR3 is TGTGCCAGTAGTGGGAGACAGGGCCGGCACATCGATGAGCAGTTCTTC.

This clone was counted between two and nine times. The chain links TRBV24-1 to TRBJ2-5, with 8 bases fitting TRBD1. CDR1 and CDR2 from the germline V gene are KGHDR and SFDVKD. Trimming removed 3 bases from V and 1 base from J; junction bases left unmatched: 3. The CDR3 runs to 15 residues. The DNA of the CDR3 is TGTGCCACCAGTGATGGGGGACAGGCCCAAGAGACCCAGTACTTC. It encodes CATSDGGQAQETQYF.

The rearrangement links TRBV4-1 to TRBJ2-7, with 7 bases matching TRBD2. This CDR3 region has 17 residues. The V segment lost 1 base and the J segment 0 bases; nucleotides outside the gene matches: 9. The germline V gene has CDR1 MGHRA and CDR2 YSYEKL. Here the CDR3 reads CASSQGPAAGLSYEQYF. CDR3 nucleotides: TGCGCCAGCAGCCAAGGTCCTGCAGCGGGGCTCTCCTACGAGCAGTACTTC.

By its share, this clone is hyperexpanded (1% or more). This chain links TRBV3-1 (or the pseudogene TRBV3-2) with TRBJ2-7, with no clear D. V lost 2 bases to trimming and J lost 6 bases, with 5 bases between them. Germline V gene sequence: CDR1 LGHDT, CDR2 YNNKEL (reference sequence). The CDR3 covers 11 residues. CDR3 in DNA: TGTGCCAGCAGCCAATGGACCGAGCAGTACTTC. This encodes CASSQWTEQYF.

The rearrangement links TRBV19 to TRBJ1-1; TRBD1 might be the D (6 bases). The CDR3 covers 15 residues. Per germline, CDR1 LNHDA and CDR2 SQIVND (reference sequence). V was shortened by 10 bases and J by 1 base, with 19 bases between the two germline ends. The CDR3 region has the DNA TGTGCCACCACCCCCCCAGGGGCCAGGAACACTGAAGCTTTCTTT. Translating gives CATTPPGARNTEAFF.

This clone has just a few counts. V and J are TRBV7-8 and TRBJ1-4; D uncertain. CDR1 is SGHVS and CDR2 is FQNEAQ in the germline V gene. This CDR3 has 15 amino acids. The V and J ends lost 1 base and 8 bases respectively, with 14 bases between them. CDR3 sequence: CASSLDLAPGEKLFF. CDR3 DNA: TGTGCCAGCAGCTTAGATTTGGCCCCGGGCGAAAAACTGTTTTTT.